The 24 T cell receptor beta chains given below trace back to one sample, sequenced in a study of blood T cell repertoires in COVID-19. Produced via immunoSEQ multiplex PCR; TCRdb's table is partial and in-frame only. The table lists 45,000 to 65,000 clones, approximately 88% of them singletons, with less than 4.5% in the top ten. Sample: peripheral blood. Receptors originate from a human donor in a cohort sampled during active COVID-19.

V is TRBV19 and J is TRBJ2-3, with 8 nucleotides matching TRBD2. Germline V CDR1 and CDR2: LNHDA, SQIVND (reference sequence). The CDR3 is 16 residues long. The ends lost 7 bases at V and 0 bases at J; junction bases unmatched: 9. The CDR3 sequence is CASTLSTSGSTDTQYF. The CDR3 coding sequence is TGTGCCAGTACCCTCTCCACTAGCGGCAGCACAGATACGCAGTATTTT.

This CDR3 is CASSQDWKDGRVSVEQYF. In nucleotides, the CDR3 is TGCGCCAGCAGCCAAGACTGGAAAGACGGCAGGGTCTCGGTCGAGCAGTACTTC. The chain combines TRBV4-1 with TRBJ2-7; a weak D match, TRBD1 (5 bases). Germline V gene lookup returns CDR1 MGHRA and CDR2 YSYEKL. The V end lost 0 bases, the J end lost 6 bases, and 24 bases lay between the germline ends. This CDR3 contains 18 residues.

CDR3 in DNA: TGCGCCAGCAAAGAAGGGGGCGGAACAGATACGCAGTATTTT. Its protein is CASKEGGGTDTQYF. V and J are TRBV5-1 and TRBJ2-3; TRBD1 aligns across 7 bases. Trimming removed 6 bases from V and 3 bases from J; junction bases left unmatched: 7. Germline V lookup: CDR1 SGHRS, CDR2 YFSETQ. This CDR3 spans 14 amino acids.

CDR3 in DNA: TGTGCCAGTAGTATGTCGCAGGTCTCCTACAATGAGCAGTTCTTC. Translated, it gives CASSMSQVSYNEQFF. The chain recombines TRBV19 with TRBJ2-1, with no clear D. V was cut by 3 bases and J by 0 bases, with 9 bases left in between. This CDR3 is built from 15 residues. Germline CDR1 reads LNHDA; CDR2 reads SQIVND (reference sequence).

The rearrangement joins TRBV5-1 to TRBJ2-2; possible D gene TRBD1, 5 bases. Germline V CDR1 and CDR2: SGHRS, YFSETQ. This CDR3 is built from 15 residues. Trimming left V 3 bases short and J 0 bases short, with 9 bases between. The CDR3, as DNA: TGCGCCAGCAGCTCCGACAGCCCGAACACCGGGGAGCTGTTTTTT. As protein: CASSSDSPNTGELFF.

The chain links TRBV21-1 to TRBJ1-2; the table's D call, TRBD1, was not checked against the DNA. TRBV21-1 is listed as a pseudogene. The CDR3 covers 15 residues. CDR3 coding DNA: TGTGCCAGCAGCGCCCGGACAGGGAGTGACTATGGCTACACCTTC. Encoded protein: CASSARTGSDYGYTF.

The V gene is TRBV4-2, the J gene TRBJ2-3, with TRBD2 as a possible D gene (6 bases). Germline lookup yields CDR1 LGHNA and CDR2 YNFKEQ. Between the trimmed V and J ends, which lost 1 base and 0 bases, there was a span of 14 bases. CDR3 size: 17 residues. The CDR3 DNA sequence: TGTGCCAGCAGCCAAGTGGGGCGGGGCGGGAGCACAGATACGCAGTATTTT. Its protein is CASSQVGRGGSTDTQYF.

The CDR3 region is CASSPGLAGGPGQETQYF. CDR3 in DNA: TGTGCCAGCAGCCCCGGACTAGCGGGGGGGCCGGGCCAAGAGACCCAGTACTTC. This chain connects TRBV7-2 to TRBJ2-5, with 15 nucleotides matching TRBD2. The CDR3 runs 18 residues. Germline trimming cut 5 bases from V and 1 base from J; bases unmatched to any gene: 8. Germline V gene lookup returns CDR1 SGHTA and CDR2 FQGNSA.

The genes are TRBV6-2 or TRBV6-3 and TRBJ1-4; possible D gene TRBD1, 5 bases. Germline CDR1 reads MNHEY; CDR2 reads SVGEGT. This CDR3 has 13 amino acids. V was shortened by 4 bases and J by 7 bases, with 10 bases between the two germline ends. CDR3 DNA: TGTGCCAGCAGTTTGCAGGGAGGTGAAAAACTGTTTTTT. Its translation: CASSLQGGEKLFF.

The chain joins TRBV3-1 (or the pseudogene TRBV3-2) to TRBJ1-2; D is perhaps TRBD1 (5 bases). Between the trimmed V and J ends, which lost 2 bases and 7 bases, there was a span of 11 bases. This CDR3 region has 13 residues. CDR1 LGHDT and CDR2 YNNKEL come from the germline V gene (reference sequence). The DNA for the CDR3 is TGTGCCAGCAGCCAAACGGGAGGGACTGGCTACACCTTC. This gives the protein CASSQTGGTGYTF.

The chain recombines TRBV18 with TRBJ1-1; D perhaps matches TRBD1 (6 bases). Trimming left V 2 bases short and J 6 bases short, with 22 bases between. CDR3 length equals 17 residues. Germline values: CDR1 KGHSH, CDR2 LQKENI. CDR3 sequence reads: CASSPYAVIQGKAEAFF. Written as DNA, the CDR3 is TGTGCCAGCTCACCATATGCGGTTATCCAGGGGAAGGCTGAAGCTTTCTTT.

The chain joins TRBV11-1 to TRBJ2-1, with 11 bases matching TRBD2. V dropped 1 base and J dropped 5; count of bases not matched to a gene: 1. Looked up from germline, CDR1 is SGHAT and CDR2 is FQDESV (reference sequence). CDR3 size: 15 residues. CDR3 loop: CASSLEGLADNEQFF. The CDR3 DNA follows: TGTGCCAGCAGCTTAGAGGGACTAGCGGACAATGAGCAGTTCTTC. Filled out from reference TRBV11-1 and TRBJ2-1, the complete variable domain reads EAEVAQSPRYKITEKSQAVAFWCDPISGHATLYWYRQILGQGPELLVQFQDESVVDDSQLPKDRFSAERLKGVDSTLKIQPAELGDSAMYLCASSLEGLADNEQFFGPGTRLTVL.

V gene TRBV20-1 combines with J gene TRBJ2-1; TRBD2 matches at 14 bases. Trimming cost V 3 bases and J 5 bases; bases outside gene matches: 6. CDR1 and CDR2 (germline): DFQATT, SNEGSKA (reference sequence). The CDR3 is 16 residues long. The CDR3 DNA follows: TGCAGTGCTAGTGTGGGGACTAGCGGGAGAGACAATGAGCAGTTCTTC. Protein: CSASVGTSGRDNEQFF.

The chain has TRBV9 and TRBJ1-1; D unclear. The CDR3 contains 14 residues. The germline V gene has CDR1 SGDLS and CDR2 YYNGEE. V gave up 0 bases and J gave up 0 bases, with 6 bases separating them. The CDR3 DNA reads TGTGCCAGCAGCGTAGAGCTCGTGAACACTGAAGCTTTCTTT. It codes for CASSVELVNTEAFF.

This clone has more than one count but fewer than ten. V and J are TRBV5-5 and TRBJ1-5; no firm D call. This CDR3 is built from 13 residues. Germline V gives CDR1 SGHKS, CDR2 YYEKEE (reference sequence). Between the trimmed V and J ends, which lost 4 bases and 3 bases, there was a span of 8 bases. CDR3: CASSQIPNQPQHF. In nucleotides, the CDR3 is TGTGCCAGCAGCCAGATCCCCAATCAGCCCCAGCATTTT.

V is TRBV5-1 and J is TRBJ2-5; TRBD2 matches 7 bases. V shed 4 bases, J shed 1 base, and the junction held 4 bases outside the gene matches. The germline V gene has CDR1 SGHRS and CDR2 YFSETQ. This CDR3 has 14 amino acids. The CDR3 is CASSLSSGQETQYF. DNA of the CDR3: TGCGCCAGCAGCCTATCTAGCGGCCAAGAGACCCAGTACTTC.

The chain uses TRBV7-9 and TRBJ1-2; a weak D match, TRBD1 (5 bases). The V and J ends lost 4 bases and 0 bases respectively, with 12 bases between them. The CDR3 runs 15 residues. The germline gives CDR1 SEHNR, CDR2 FQNEAQ (reference sequence). The DNA for the CDR3 is TGTGCCAGCAGCTACCTCGACAGCCCTAACTATGGCTACACCTTC. It translates to CASSYLDSPNYGYTF.

The genes are TRBV19 and TRBJ1-5; no reliable D call. Germline V gene sequence: CDR1 LNHDA, CDR2 SQIVND (reference sequence). The CDR3 contains 11 residues. The V gene lost 3 bases and the J gene lost 11 bases, with 8 bases spanning the gap. The CDR3 spells CASSIGRAQHF. CDR3 DNA: TGTGCCAGTAGTATTGGGAGGGCCCAGCATTTT. Based on the CDR3 plus reference TRBV19 and TRBJ1-5, the full variable domain is DGGITQSPKYLFRKEGQNVTLSCEQNLNHDAMYWYRQDPGQGLRLIYYSQIVNDFQKGDIAEGYSVSREKKESFPLTVTSAQKNPTAFYLCASSIGRAQHFGDGTRLSIL.

The chain recombines TRBV7-6 with TRBJ1-1; D call uncertain. Germline assignment: CDR1 SGHVS and CDR2 FNYEAQ. V was shortened by 2 bases and J by 2 bases, with 6 bases between the two germline ends. The length of the CDR3 is 13 residues. The CDR3 here is CASSLRGNTEAFF. DNA for the CDR3: TGTGCCAGCAGCTTACGGGGTAACACTGAAGCTTTCTTT.

The chain recombines TRBV30 with TRBJ2-7, with 8 bases lining up with TRBD1. The germline V gene encodes CDR1 GTSNPN and CDR2 SVGIG (reference sequence). This CDR3 has 15 residues. The V and J ends lost 1 base and 1 base, in that order; junction bases with no gene match: 6. CDR3 sequence (DNA): TGTGCCTGGAGTGGCCGGACAGGGCTATCCTACGAGCAGTACTTC. As protein: CAWSGRTGLSYEQYF.

The CDR3 region has the DNA TGTGCCAGCAGCGTCGGACAGGGTGGGCAAGATACGCAGTATTTT. Its protein is CASSVGQGGQDTQYF. The chain carries TRBV9 and TRBJ2-3; TRBD1 matches 8 bases. The germline CDR1 and CDR2 sequences are SGDLS and YYNGEE. Trimming removed 2 bases from V and 5 bases from J; junction bases left unmatched: 7. The CDR3 loop spans 15 amino acids. The entire variable domain, with the rest obtained from reference TRBV9 and TRBJ2-3, is as follows: DSGVTQTPKHLITATGQRVTLRCSPRSGDLSVYWYQQSLDQGLQFLIQYYNGEERAKGNILERFSAQQFPDLHSELNLSSLELGDSALYFCASSVGQGGQDTQYFGPGTRLTVL.

This chain uses TRBV4-2 with TRBJ1-1; tentatively, D is TRBD1 (6 bases). Germline V gene data show CDR1 as LGHNA and CDR2 as YNFKEQ. Trimming cost V 4 bases and J 0 bases, with 9 bases left between them. CDR3 length: 14 amino acids. CDR3 nucleotides: TGTGCCAGCAGCCGGGGACACATGAACACTGAAGCTTTCTTT. As protein: CASSRGHMNTEAFF.

V and J are TRBV7-8 and TRBJ2-7; TRBD1 matches 10 bases. The CDR3 loop spans 17 amino acids. V shed 4 bases, J shed 6 bases, and the junction held 15 bases outside the gene matches. Per the germline V gene, CDR1 is SGHVS and CDR2 is FQNEAQ. CDR3 in amino acids: CASSSQFGTGDPREQYF. CDR3 bases: TGTGCCAGCAGCTCTCAATTCGGGACAGGGGATCCTCGCGAGCAGTACTTC.

J is TRBJ2-1 and V is TRBV19; TRBD2 matches 7 bases. Germline CDR1 reads LNHDA; CDR2 reads SQIVND (reference sequence). This CDR3 is built from 15 residues. V lost 3 bases to trimming and J lost 6 bases; unmatched junction nucleotides: 8. The CDR3 loop reads CASSMILAIGNEQFF. The CDR3 DNA is TGTGCCAGTAGTATGATACTAGCGATAGGCAATGAGCAGTTCTTC. Using reference TRBV19 and TRBJ2-1 for the parts outside the CDR3, the full variable domain is DGGITQSPKYLFRKEGQNVTLSCEQNLNHDAMYWYRQDPGQGLRLIYYSQIVNDFQKGDIAEGYSVSREKKESFPLTVTSAQKNPTAFYLCASSMILAIGNEQFFGPGTRLTVL.